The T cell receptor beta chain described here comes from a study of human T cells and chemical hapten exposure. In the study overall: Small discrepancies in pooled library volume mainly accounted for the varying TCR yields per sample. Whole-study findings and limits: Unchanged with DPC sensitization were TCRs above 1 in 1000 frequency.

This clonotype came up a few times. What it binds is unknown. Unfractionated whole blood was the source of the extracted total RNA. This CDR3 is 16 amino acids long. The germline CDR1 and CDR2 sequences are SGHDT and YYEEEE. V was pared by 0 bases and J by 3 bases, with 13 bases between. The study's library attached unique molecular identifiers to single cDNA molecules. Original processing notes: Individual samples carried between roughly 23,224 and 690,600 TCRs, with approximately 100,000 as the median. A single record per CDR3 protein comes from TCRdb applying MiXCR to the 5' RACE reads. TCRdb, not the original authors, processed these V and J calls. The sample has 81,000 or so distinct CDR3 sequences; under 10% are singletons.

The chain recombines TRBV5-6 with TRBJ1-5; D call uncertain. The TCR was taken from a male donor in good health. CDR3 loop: CASSLVEGIFNQPQHF. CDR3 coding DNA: TGTGCCAGCAGCTTGGTTGAGGGAATTTTCAATCAGCCCCAGCATTTT.